This TCR beta chain was captured in a study of T-cell memory formation after mild COVID-19. Notes on the study in general: Contracting clones from day 15 to 85 showed balanced CD4/CD8; later expanders favored CD4+. Day 37-peaking second-wave clones had unconfirmed SARS-CoV-2 specificity.

J lost 1 base, V lost 4 bases, and 7 bases had no gene match. Germline V gene data show CDR1 as SGHRS and CDR2 as YFSETQ. The CDR3 is 15 amino acids. This clonotype was seen a handful of times. Its antigen is still unknown. Researchers used 5'RACE with constant-segment primers to make TCR alpha and TCR beta cDNA libraries that carry sample barcodes and UMIs. TCRdb re-analysed the 5' RACE reads in MiXCR, keeping a single row per CDR3 protein. The table lists almost 350,000 distinct CDR3 sequences, around 20% of them singletons. The origin of this receptor is a man aged 18 to 35 who had mild COVID-19 (a few samples of this study predate the infection). Cell type and time point are not known. The J gene is TRBJ1-1, the V gene TRBV5-1; 7 nucleotides match TRBD1. What was sequenced was PBMCs or a T cell subset sorted from them (not recorded which). CDR3 nucleotide sequence: TGCGCCAGCAGCCCGAACAGGGGATCGAACACTGAAGCTTTCTTT. Protein sequence: CASSPNRGSNTEAFF.